This T cell receptor (beta chain) was sequenced in a study of cytomegalovirus exposure and HLA in healthy donors. Study-wide points: Three of the chains that were CMV-associated were confirmed in vitro to be specific for CMV antigens.

Germline-derived CDR1 and CDR2 are MNHEY and SVGAGI. The V and J ends lost 0 bases and 5 bases, in that order; junction bases with no gene match: 4. CDR3 length equals 15 residues. Comments on this clone: Its antigen is not identified.

The table came from immunoSEQ multiplex PCR; TCRdb's copy has only in-frame clones and leaves some out. The sample shows some 210,000 clones, less than 90% of them seen only once. The receptor's source is a young woman in good health and CMV-seronegative. The chain combines TRBV6-5 with TRBJ1-1; 9 bases are shared with TRBD1. The sample was PBMCs. CDR3 amino acids: CASSYSTGGTTEAFF. CDR3 coding DNA: TGTGCCAGCAGTTACTCGACAGGGGGAACAACTGAAGCTTTCTTT.